The 30 T cell receptor beta chains below all came from one sample that was sequenced in a study of T cell repertoires in aging, cancer and after chemotherapy. TCR beta rearrangements were amplified from peripheral blood genomic DNA. TRB rearrangements spanning V, D and J were amplified using mixed TRB-A/B primers. TCRdb called the multiplex PCR reads again in MiXCR, with one record for every CDR3 protein. The sample carries around 1,400 distinct CDR3 sequences, about 25% recorded once. Source material: blood. These receptor sequences come from a human donor with a blood cancer.

A word on this clonotype: A much larger clone is a single base away; this may be a read error. The chain uses TRBV18 and TRBJ1-1, with unresolved D. This CDR3 is 16 amino acids long. Germline lookup yields CDR1 KGHSH and CDR2 LQKENI. The CDR3 protein is CAISPNEAGMNTEAFF. The DNA of the CDR3 is TGTGCCATCTCACCCAATGAGGCGGGGATGAACACTGAAGCTTTCTTT.

Judged by abundance, this clonotype is medium-sized (0.01 to 0.1%). V gene TRBV24-1 combines with J gene TRBJ2-2, with 7 bases fitting TRBD1. V shed 4 bases, J shed 0 bases, and the junction held 4 bases outside the gene matches. The CDR3 extends over 16 amino acids. Germline V lookup: CDR1 KGHDR, CDR2 SFDVKD. The CDR3 region is CATSDQDRPNTGELFF. The DNA for the CDR3 is TGTGCCACCAGTGACCAGGACAGGCCGAACACCGGGGAGCTGTTTTTT.

The chain is built from TRBV20-1 and TRBJ1-3; D unclear. CDR1 is DFQATT and CDR2 is SNEGSKA in the germline V gene (reference sequence). This CDR3 is 14 amino acids long. The V end was cut by 4 bases, the J end by 0 bases, with 10 bases between. The CDR3 nucleotides read TGCAGTGCTATCAGCTATTCCTCTGGAAACACCATATATTTT. Its translation is CSAISYSSGNTIYF.

The CDR3 sequence is CASTLAGTGANVLTF. The CDR3 DNA reads as TGTGCCAGTACCCTGGCGGGCACTGGGGCCAACGTCCTGACTTTC. The rearrangement joins TRBV19 to TRBJ2-6, with D possibly TRBD2 on 5 matching bases. Trimming cost V 7 bases and J 2 bases, with 12 bases left between them. The CDR3 spans 15 residues. Germline values: CDR1 LNHDA, CDR2 SQIVND (reference sequence).

This clonotype was counted only a few times. The chain employs TRBV2 and TRBJ2-7, with D perhaps being TRBD1 or TRBD2 (6 bases each). This CDR3 spans 14 amino acids. The V end was cut by 6 bases, the J end by 3 bases, with 15 bases between. Looked up from germline, CDR1 is SNHLY and CDR2 is FYNNEI. As DNA, the CDR3 is TGTGCCAGCAGAGCGACTGGAGGGGGCTACGAGCAGTACTTC. It yields the protein CASRATGGGYEQYF.

The chain combines TRBV5-1 with TRBJ1-1, with D maybe TRBD1 (6 bases). V lost 4 bases, J lost 3 bases, and 13 bases lay in between. The length of the CDR3 is 14 residues. Germline V CDR1 and CDR2: SGHRS, YFSETQ. Here the CDR3 reads CASSLTGSYTEAFF. CDR3 nucleotides: TGCGCCAGCAGCCTTACAGGGAGTTACACTGAAGCTTTCTTT.

This clonotype is categorized as large. The V call is TRBV19, the J call TRBJ2-3; D remains ambiguous. Trimming took off 9 bases at V and 1 base at J, with 14 bases between the two ends. The CDR3 runs 14 residues. Germline CDR1 and CDR2: LNHDA and SQIVND (reference sequence). In DNA form, the CDR3 reads TGTGCCAGCACTACCGGGCAGGGCACAGATACGCAGTATTTT. This translates into CASTTGQGTDTQYF.

This clonotype qualifies as medium-sized. The gene calls are TRBV4-1 and TRBJ2-3, with TRBD1 identical over 7 bases. Germline V CDR1 and CDR2: MGHRA, YSYEKL. J lost 2 bases, V lost 7 bases, and 6 bases had no gene match. There are 14 residues in the CDR3. CDR3 DNA: TGCGCCAGCACCCACAGGGGCTACACAGATACGCAGTATTTT. Protein sequence: CASTHRGYTDTQYF.

This chain links TRBV20-1 with TRBJ2-5, with D hard to call. The germline gives CDR1 DFQATT, CDR2 SNEGSKA (reference sequence). The CDR3 extends over 11 amino acids. V was shortened by 5 bases and J by 2 bases, with 6 bases between the two germline ends. Here the CDR3 DNA reads TGCAGTGCTGTTTCTCAAGAGACCCAGTACTTC. Translation: CSAVSQETQYF.

The chain employs TRBV29-1 and TRBJ1-1; D is uncertain. The V gene lost 8 bases and the J gene lost 7 bases, with 14 bases spanning the gap. Germline loops: CDR1 SQVTM, CDR2 ANQGSEA. The CDR3 length is 11 residues. The CDR3 reads CSQMVGLEAFF. The DNA for the CDR3 is TGCAGCCAAATGGTGGGTCTTGAAGCTTTCTTT.

By proportion, this clonotype is medium-sized. The chain uses TRBV24-1 and TRBJ1-2; 10 nucleotides line up with TRBD1. Germline CDR1 is KGHDR and CDR2 is SFDVKD. V shed 4 bases, J shed 3 bases, and the junction held 7 bases outside the gene matches. CDR3 length: 16 residues. The CDR3 DNA follows: TGTGCCACCAGTGAACCGATCGGGACAGGGGACTATGGCTACACCTTC. Protein: CATSEPIGTGDYGYTF.

The chain employs TRBV11-2 and TRBJ1-6; 8 nucleotides line up with TRBD1. The length of the CDR3 is 16 residues. V trimming: 5 bases; J trimming: 0 bases; junction bases outside the gene matches: 3. Germline V gene data show CDR1 as SGHAT and CDR2 as FQNNGV. This CDR3 reads CASSLGQGSYNSPLHF. In nucleotides, the CDR3 is TGTGCCAGCAGCCTCGGACAGGGCTCCTATAATTCACCCCTCCACTTT. Complete variable domain (other parts from reference TRBV11-2 and TRBJ1-6): EAGVAQSPRYKIIEKRQSVAFWCNPISGHATLYWYQQILGQGPKLLIQFQNNGVVDDSQLPKDRFSAERLKGVDSTLKIQPAKLEDSAVYLCASSLGQGSYNSPLHFGNGTRLTVT.

The chain has TRBV28 and TRBJ1-1, with D possibly matching TRBD1 (6 bases). V lost 7 bases to trimming and J lost 8 bases, with 11 bases between them. CDR3 length equals 11 residues. Germline V gene lookup returns CDR1 MDHEN and CDR2 SYDVKM. The chain's CDR3 is CASNRRGEAFF. DNA of the CDR3: TGTGCCAGCAACCGGAGGGGGGAAGCTTTCTTT.

In its sample, this clonotype is large (0.1 to 1%). The chain couples TRBV5-6 to TRBJ1-2; D is perhaps TRBD1 (5 bases). Germline CDR1 reads SGHDT; CDR2 reads YYEEEE. V was pared by 1 base and J by 4 bases, with 8 bases between. This CDR3 spans 13 amino acids. CDR3 protein: CASSLSTGYGYTF. The DNA for the CDR3 is TGTGCCAGCAGCTTGAGTACAGGCTATGGCTACACCTTC.

This clonotype is medium-sized within its sample. The J gene is TRBJ2-1, the V gene TRBV24-1; TRBD1 aligns across 9 bases. This CDR3 comprises 13 residues. V was clipped by 7 bases and J by 7 bases; unmatched bases: 4. Per germline, CDR1 KGHDR and CDR2 SFDVKD. The CDR3 sequence: CATRMTGGNEQFF. CDR3 in DNA: TGTGCCACCAGGATGACAGGGGGGAATGAGCAGTTCTTC.

Relative to its sample, this clonotype is large. The chain employs TRBV19 and TRBJ2-6; D may be TRBD2 (5 bases). V lost 4 bases and J 0 bases, leaving 7 bases between the germline ends. Germline loops: CDR1 LNHDA, CDR2 SQIVND (reference sequence). The CDR3 covers 15 residues. CDR3 residues: CASSRGSSGANVLTF. CDR3 DNA sequence: TGTGCCAGTAGTAGAGGGAGCTCTGGGGCCAACGTCCTGACTTTC. The full variable domain, rest sourced from reference TRBV19 and TRBJ2-6, is DGGITQSPKYLFRKEGQNVTLSCEQNLNHDAMYWYRQDPGQGLRLIYYSQIVNDFQKGDIAEGYSVSREKKESFPLTVTSAQKNPTAFYLCASSRGSSGANVLTFGAGSRLTVL.

Only a few counts were recorded for this clonotype. The chain carries TRBV20-1 and TRBJ2-1; 10 bases agree with TRBD2. The length of the CDR3 is 16 residues. Germline V gene lookup returns CDR1 DFQATT and CDR2 SNEGSKA (reference sequence). The CDR3 is CSLSSASSGSSNEQFF. The CDR3 nucleotides read TGCAGCCTATCTTCCGCGTCTAGCGGGAGTAGCAATGAGCAGTTCTTC.

This clonotype qualifies as medium-sized. A junction boundary mismatches the germline segment, possibly from a read error. The CDR3 spells CASSIKGQAFYGQYF. Here the CDR3 DNA reads TGTGCCAGTAGTATTAAAGGACAGGCCTTCTACGGGCAGTACTTC. This chain uses TRBV19 with TRBJ2-7; 7 bases match TRBD1. This CDR3 is 15 amino acids long. From germline, CDR1 is LNHDA and CDR2 SQIVND (reference sequence).

Judged by abundance, this clonotype is medium-sized. The V and J genes are TRBV6-2 or TRBV6-3 and TRBJ2-7, with a tentative D call TRBD1 (6 bases). The V and J ends lost 6 bases and 3 bases respectively, with 18 bases between them. Germline CDR1 and CDR2: MNHEY and SVGEGT. This CDR3 has 15 residues. CDR3 amino acids: CASRFLQGFIYEQYF. Written as DNA, the CDR3 is TGTGCCAGCAGGTTCCTACAGGGATTCATCTACGAGCAGTACTTC.

This clonotype ranks as medium-sized. The chain joins TRBV6-6 to TRBJ2-7, with 9 nucleotides matching TRBD1. V was clipped by 5 bases and J by 2 bases; unmatched bases: 4. In germline, CDR1 is MNHNY, CDR2 SVGAGI (reference sequence). The CDR3 is made up of 14 amino acids. The CDR3 loop reads CASSGGQGPYEQYF. The CDR3 bases are TGTGCCAGCAGTGGGGGACAGGGACCCTACGAGCAGTACTTC.

The chain carries TRBV20-1 and TRBJ1-5, with TRBD1 as a possible D gene (5 bases). The CDR3 runs 14 residues. Germline loops: CDR1 DFQATT, CDR2 SNEGSKA (reference sequence). Between the trimmed V and J ends, which lost 1 base and 1 base, there was a span of 8 bases. This CDR3 reads CSARVGGSNQPQHF. The CDR3 DNA reads as TGCAGTGCTAGAGTGGGGGGAAGCAATCAGCCCCAGCATTTT.

The rearrangement joins TRBV20-1 to TRBJ2-1; 10 bases match TRBD1. CDR1 and CDR2 from the germline V gene are DFQATT and SNEGSKA (reference sequence). V was pared by 6 bases and J by 9 bases, with 14 bases of the junction left unmatched. The CDR3 is made up of 15 amino acids. CDR3 sequence reads: CSAYRLGTGVGEQFF. CDR3 nucleotides: TGCAGTGCCTACCGACTCGGGACAGGGGTCGGTGAGCAGTTCTTC.

The chain combines TRBV28 with TRBJ2-1, with TRBD2 matching 9 bases. Germline CDR1 MDHEN, CDR2 SYDVKM. V was clipped by 10 bases and J by 4 bases; unmatched bases: 8. The CDR3 contains 14 residues. The CDR3 sequence is CATQSTSGYNEQFF. The CDR3 nucleotides are TGTGCCACCCAGTCTACTAGCGGGTACAATGAGCAGTTCTTC. The full variable domain, its missing parts supplied by reference TRBV28 and TRBJ2-1, is DVKVTQSSRYLVKRTGEKVFLECVQDMDHENMFWYRQDPGLGLRLIYFSYDVKMKEKGDIPEGYSVSREKKERFSLILESASTNQTSMYLCATQSTSGYNEQFFGPGTRLTVL.

Note on this clonotype: This may come from a read error, since a much larger clone is one base off. The chain is built from TRBV5-1 and TRBJ2-1; 9 bases are a match to TRBD1. CDR3 size: 16 residues. Germline loops: CDR1 SGHRS, CDR2 YFSETQ. The CDR3 region is CVSSVTGTGTYNEQFF. The CDR3 DNA sequence: TGCGTCAGCAGCGTTACCGGGACAGGGACCTACAATGAGCAGTTCTTC.

The genes are TRBV20-1 and TRBJ2-7, with a weak D call TRBD2 (5 bases). This CDR3 has 15 residues. V was clipped by 1 base and J by 0 bases, with 13 bases between them. Germline V CDR1 and CDR2: DFQATT, SNEGSKA (reference sequence). The DNA for the CDR3 is TGCAGTGCTAGAGCCCTTTCTGGACTCTCCTACGAGCAGTACTTC. Protein sequence: CSARALSGLSYEQYF.

By proportion, this clonotype is large. The V gene is TRBV19, the J gene TRBJ2-1; 10 bases agree with TRBD2. With V trimmed by 5 bases and J by 6 bases, 10 bases remained unmatched. The CDR3 sequence is 16 residues long. The germline CDR1 and CDR2 sequences are LNHDA and SQIVND (reference sequence). CDR3 DNA: TGTGCCAGTAGTCCCCGCGTGGGACTAGCGTTCAATGAGCAGTTCTTC. Its translation: CASSPRVGLAFNEQFF.

Only a few counts were recorded for this clonotype. The chain carries TRBV4-2 and TRBJ2-7; 10 nucleotides align to TRBD2. The CDR3 is 14 amino acids. V lost 3 bases, J lost 4 bases, and 3 bases stayed unmatched. Germline CDR1 reads LGHNA; CDR2 reads YNFKEQ. The CDR3 spells CASSHSGRAYEQYF. The CDR3, as DNA: TGTGCCAGCAGCCACAGCGGGAGGGCTTACGAGCAGTACTTC.

This clonotype appeared a few times. The CDR3 DNA follows: TGTGCCAGCAGCTTAGGAGGGAGGAACACAGATACGCAGTATTTT. Translation: CASSLGGRNTDTQYF. The chain combines TRBV11-2 with TRBJ2-3; tentatively, D is TRBD2 (6 bases). Trimming pared 1 base from V and 2 bases from J, leaving 10 bases between. The CDR3 contains 15 residues. CDR1 and CDR2 from the germline V gene are SGHAT and FQNNGV.

This clonotype is medium-sized in the sample. V usage is TRBV28 and J usage is TRBJ2-1, with D perhaps TRBD1 (6 bases). Germline V gene data show CDR1 as MDHEN and CDR2 as SYDVKM. Trimming shortened V by 3 bases and J by 12 bases, and 15 bases separated the two germline ends. This CDR3 is 13 amino acids long. The CDR3 loop reads CASSFLGALGQFF. The CDR3 DNA reads as TGTGCCAGCAGTTTTTTGGGGGCGCTAGGGCAGTTCTTC.

Turning to this clonotype: A read error is possible here, since a much larger clone lies one base away. This rearrangement joins TRBV7-2 to TRBJ2-6; 8 bases are shared with TRBD1. Germline assignment: CDR1 SGHTA and CDR2 FQGNSA. The CDR3 loop spans 17 amino acids. The DNA of the CDR3 is TGTGCCAGCAGTCGACAGGGGTCCGCCTCTAGGGCCAACGTCCTGACTTTC. Protein: CASSRQGSASRANVLTF.